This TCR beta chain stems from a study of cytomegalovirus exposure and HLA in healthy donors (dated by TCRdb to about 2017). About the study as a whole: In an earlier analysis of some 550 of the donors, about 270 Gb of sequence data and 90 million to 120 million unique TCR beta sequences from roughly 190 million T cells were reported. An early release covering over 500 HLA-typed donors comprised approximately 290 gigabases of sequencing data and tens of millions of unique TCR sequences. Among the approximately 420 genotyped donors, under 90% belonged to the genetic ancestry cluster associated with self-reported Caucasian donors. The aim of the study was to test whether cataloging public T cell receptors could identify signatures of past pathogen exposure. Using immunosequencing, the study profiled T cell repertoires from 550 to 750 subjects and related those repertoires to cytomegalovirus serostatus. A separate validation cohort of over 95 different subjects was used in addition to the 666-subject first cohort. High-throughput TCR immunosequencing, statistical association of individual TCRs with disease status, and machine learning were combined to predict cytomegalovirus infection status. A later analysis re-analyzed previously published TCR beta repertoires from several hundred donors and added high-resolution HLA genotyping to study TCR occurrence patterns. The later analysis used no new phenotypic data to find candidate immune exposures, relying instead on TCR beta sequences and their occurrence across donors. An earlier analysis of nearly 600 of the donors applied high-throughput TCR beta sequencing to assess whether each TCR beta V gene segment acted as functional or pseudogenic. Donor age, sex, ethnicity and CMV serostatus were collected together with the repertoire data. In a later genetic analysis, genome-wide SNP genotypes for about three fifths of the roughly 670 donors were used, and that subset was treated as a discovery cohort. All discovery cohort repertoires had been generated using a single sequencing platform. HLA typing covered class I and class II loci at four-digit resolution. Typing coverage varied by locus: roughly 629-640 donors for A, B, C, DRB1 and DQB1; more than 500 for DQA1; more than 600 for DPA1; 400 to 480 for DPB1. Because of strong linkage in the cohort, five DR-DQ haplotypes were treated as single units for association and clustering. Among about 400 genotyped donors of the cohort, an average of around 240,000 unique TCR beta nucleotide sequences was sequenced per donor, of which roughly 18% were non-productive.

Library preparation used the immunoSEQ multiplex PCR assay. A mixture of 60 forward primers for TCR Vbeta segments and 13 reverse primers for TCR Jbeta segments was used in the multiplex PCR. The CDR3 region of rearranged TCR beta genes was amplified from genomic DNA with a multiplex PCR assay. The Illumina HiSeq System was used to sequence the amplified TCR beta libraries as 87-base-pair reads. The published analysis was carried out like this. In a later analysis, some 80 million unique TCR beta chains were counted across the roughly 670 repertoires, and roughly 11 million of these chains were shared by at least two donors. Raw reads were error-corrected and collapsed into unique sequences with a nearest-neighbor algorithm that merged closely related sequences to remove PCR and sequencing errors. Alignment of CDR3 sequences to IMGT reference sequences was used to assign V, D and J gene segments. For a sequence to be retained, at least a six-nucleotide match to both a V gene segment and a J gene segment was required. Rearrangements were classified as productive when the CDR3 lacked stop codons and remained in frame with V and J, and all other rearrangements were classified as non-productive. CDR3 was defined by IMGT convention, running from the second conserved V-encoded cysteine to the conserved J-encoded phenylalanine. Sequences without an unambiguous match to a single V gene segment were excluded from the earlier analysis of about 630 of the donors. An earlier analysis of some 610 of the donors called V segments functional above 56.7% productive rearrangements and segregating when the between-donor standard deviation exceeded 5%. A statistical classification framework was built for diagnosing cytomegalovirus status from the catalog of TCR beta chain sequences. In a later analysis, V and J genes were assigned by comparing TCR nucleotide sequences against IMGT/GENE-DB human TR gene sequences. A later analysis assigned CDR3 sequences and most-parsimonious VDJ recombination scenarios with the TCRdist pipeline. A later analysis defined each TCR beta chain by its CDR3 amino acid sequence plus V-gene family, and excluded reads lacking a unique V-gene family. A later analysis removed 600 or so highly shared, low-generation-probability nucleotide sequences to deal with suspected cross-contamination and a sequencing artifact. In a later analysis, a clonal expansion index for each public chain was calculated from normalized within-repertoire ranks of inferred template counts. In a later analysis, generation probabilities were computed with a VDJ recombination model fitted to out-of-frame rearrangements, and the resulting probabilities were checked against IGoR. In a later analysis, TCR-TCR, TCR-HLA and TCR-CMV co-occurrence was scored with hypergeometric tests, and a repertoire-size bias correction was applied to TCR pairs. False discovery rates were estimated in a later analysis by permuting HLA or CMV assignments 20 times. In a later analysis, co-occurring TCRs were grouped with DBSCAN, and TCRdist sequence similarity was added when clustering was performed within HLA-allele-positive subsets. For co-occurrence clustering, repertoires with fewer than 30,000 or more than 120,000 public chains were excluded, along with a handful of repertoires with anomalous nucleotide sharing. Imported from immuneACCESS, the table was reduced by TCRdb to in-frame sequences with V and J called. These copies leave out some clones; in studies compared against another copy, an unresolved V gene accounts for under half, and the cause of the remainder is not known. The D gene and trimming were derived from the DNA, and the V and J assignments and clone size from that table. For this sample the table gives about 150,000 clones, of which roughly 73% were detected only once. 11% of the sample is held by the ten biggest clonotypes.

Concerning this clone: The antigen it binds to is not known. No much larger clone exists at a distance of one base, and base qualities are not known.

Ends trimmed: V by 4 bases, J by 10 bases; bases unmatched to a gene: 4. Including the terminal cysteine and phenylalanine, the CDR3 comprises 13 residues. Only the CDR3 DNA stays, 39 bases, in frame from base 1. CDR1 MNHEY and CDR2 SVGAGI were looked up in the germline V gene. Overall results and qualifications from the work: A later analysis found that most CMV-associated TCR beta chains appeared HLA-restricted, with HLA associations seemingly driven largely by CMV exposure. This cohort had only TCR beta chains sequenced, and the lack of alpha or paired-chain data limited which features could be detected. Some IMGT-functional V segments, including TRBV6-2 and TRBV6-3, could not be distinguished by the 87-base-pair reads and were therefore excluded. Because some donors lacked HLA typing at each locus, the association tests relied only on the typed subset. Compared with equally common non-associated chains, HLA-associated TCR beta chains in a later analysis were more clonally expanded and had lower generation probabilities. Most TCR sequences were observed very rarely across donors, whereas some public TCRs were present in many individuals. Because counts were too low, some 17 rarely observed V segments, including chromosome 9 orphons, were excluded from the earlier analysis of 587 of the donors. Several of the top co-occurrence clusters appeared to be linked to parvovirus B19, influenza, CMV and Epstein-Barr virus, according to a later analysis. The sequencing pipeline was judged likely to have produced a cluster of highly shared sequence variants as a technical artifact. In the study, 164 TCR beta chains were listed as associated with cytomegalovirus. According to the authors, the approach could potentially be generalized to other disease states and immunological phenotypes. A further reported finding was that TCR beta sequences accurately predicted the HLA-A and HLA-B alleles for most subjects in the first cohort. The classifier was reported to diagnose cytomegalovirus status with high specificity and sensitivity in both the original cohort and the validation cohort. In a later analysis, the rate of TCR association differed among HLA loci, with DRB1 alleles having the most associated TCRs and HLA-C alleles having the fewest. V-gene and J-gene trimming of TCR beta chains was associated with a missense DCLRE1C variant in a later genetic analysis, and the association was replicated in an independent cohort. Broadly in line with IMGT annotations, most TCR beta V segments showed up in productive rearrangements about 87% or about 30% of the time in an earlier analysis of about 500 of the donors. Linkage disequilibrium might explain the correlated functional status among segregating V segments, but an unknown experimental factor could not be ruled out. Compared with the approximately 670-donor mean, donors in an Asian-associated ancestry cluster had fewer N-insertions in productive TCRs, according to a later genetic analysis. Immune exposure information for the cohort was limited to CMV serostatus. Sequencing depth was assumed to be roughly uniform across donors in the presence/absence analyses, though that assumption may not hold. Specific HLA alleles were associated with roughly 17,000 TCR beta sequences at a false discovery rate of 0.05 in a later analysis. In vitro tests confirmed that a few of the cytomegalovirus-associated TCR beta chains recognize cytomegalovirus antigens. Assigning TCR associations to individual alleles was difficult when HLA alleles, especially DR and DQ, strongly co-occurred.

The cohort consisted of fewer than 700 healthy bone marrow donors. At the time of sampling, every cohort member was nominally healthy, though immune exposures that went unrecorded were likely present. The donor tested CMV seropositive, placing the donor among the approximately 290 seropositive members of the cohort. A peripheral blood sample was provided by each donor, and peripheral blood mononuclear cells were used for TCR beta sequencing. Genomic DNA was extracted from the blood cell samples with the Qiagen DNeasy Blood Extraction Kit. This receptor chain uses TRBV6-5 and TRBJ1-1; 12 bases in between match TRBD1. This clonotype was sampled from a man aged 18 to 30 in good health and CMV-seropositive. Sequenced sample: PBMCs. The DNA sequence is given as TGTGCCAGCAGTTCGGGACAGGGGGCAGTAGCTTTCTTT. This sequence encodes CASSSGQGAVAFF.